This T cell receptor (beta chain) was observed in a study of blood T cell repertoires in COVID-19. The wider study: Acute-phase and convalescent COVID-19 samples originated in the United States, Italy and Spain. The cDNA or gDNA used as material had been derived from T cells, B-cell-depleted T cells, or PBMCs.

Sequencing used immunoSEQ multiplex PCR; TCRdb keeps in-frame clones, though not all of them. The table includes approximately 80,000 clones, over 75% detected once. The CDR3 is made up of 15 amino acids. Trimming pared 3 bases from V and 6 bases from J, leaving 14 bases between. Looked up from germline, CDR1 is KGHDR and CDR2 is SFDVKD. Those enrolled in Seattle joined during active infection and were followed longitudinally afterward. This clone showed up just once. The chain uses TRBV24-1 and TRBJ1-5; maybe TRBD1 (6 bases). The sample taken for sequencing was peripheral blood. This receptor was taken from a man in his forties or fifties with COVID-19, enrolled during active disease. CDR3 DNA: TGTGCCACCAGTGATCCCTCACAGGGCGCTCAGCCCCAGCATTTT. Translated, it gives CATSDPSQGAQPQHF.